This section outlines one T cell receptor beta chain sequence together with its context. PCR was performed a second time for about 7 to 12 cycles using a sample-barcoded 5' primer and a J-beta primer mix. TCRdb re-called the 5' RACE reads through MiXCR, storing one row per CDR3 protein. The sample consists of 850,000 to 1,000,000 distinct CDR3 sequences, roughly 50% of them appearing once. CDR3 length: 14 amino acids. V was clipped by 4 bases and J by 5 bases; unmatched bases: 6. Germline V gives CDR1 MNHNS, CDR2 SASEGT. The sample comes from a study of blood T cells in healthy people across ages. The material sequenced was blood. This TCR was recovered from a man aged 30-40 years in good health. J is TRBJ2-5 and V is TRBV6-1; TRBD1 aligns across 8 bases. The CDR3 region is CASSVAGGDETQYF. As DNA, the CDR3 is TGTGCCAGCAGTGTGGCAGGGGGCGACGAGACCCAGTACTTC.